What follows are 8 T cell receptor beta chains derived from one specimen sequenced in a study of cytomegalovirus exposure and HLA in healthy donors. The study ran its PCR with 60 Vbeta and 13 Jbeta primers. Sequencing used immunoSEQ multiplex PCR; TCRdb keeps in-frame clones, though not all of them. The data contain about 160,000 clones, 75% to 85% of them singletons. The sequenced material came from PBMCs. These receptors all come from a man aged 30 to 45 in good health and CMV-seronegative.

A few counts support this clone. V and J are TRBV5-4 and TRBJ2-7, with 8 positions matching TRBD2. The CDR3 length is 17 residues. The junction had 15 bases not matched to a gene; V was cut back by 1 base and J by 6 bases. Germline CDR1 SGHNT, CDR2 YYREEE (reference sequence). CDR3 nucleotide sequence: TGTGCCAGCAGCTTGAAAGAGGCGGGGGGCTTGGGGGTCGAGCAGTACTTC. Translated, it gives CASSLKEAGGLGVEQYF.

The chain links TRBV5-1 to TRBJ2-2, with a possible D match to TRBD1 (6 bases). This CDR3 spans 14 amino acids. The germline V gene has CDR1 SGHRS and CDR2 YFSETQ. Trimming cost V 0 bases and J 4 bases, with 7 bases left between them. The CDR3 bases are TGCGCCAGCAGCTTGGCCAGGGGCACCGGGGAGCTGTTTTTT. Translation gives CASSLARGTGELFF.

The chain carries TRBV30 and TRBJ1-2; D uncertain. Germline V lookup: CDR1 GTSNPN, CDR2 SVGIG (reference sequence). This CDR3 comprises 13 residues. Trimming shortened V by 0 bases and J by 8 bases, and 13 bases separated the two germline ends. CDR3 sequence (DNA): TGTGCCTGGAGTGTAACCCGGGATCAAGGCTACACCTTC. Translated: CAWSVTRDQGYTF.

The chain combines TRBV19 with TRBJ2-4; a weak D match, TRBD2 (6 bases). V shed 8 bases and J shed 9 bases, with 20 bases lying between them. The germline V gene encodes CDR1 LNHDA and CDR2 SQIVND (reference sequence). The CDR3 extends over 14 amino acids. CDR3 coding DNA: TGTGCCAGTTCTAGTAATCATGAGGAGGGCATTCAGTACTTC. Protein: CASSSNHEEGIQYF.

CDR3 loop: CASSFMGTGMDEQFF. Written as DNA, the CDR3 is TGTGCCAGCAGTTTTATGGGGACAGGGATGGATGAGCAGTTCTTC. The chain combines TRBV27 with TRBJ2-1; 9 bases map to TRBD1. CDR3 length: 15 residues. J gave up 8 bases and V 3 bases, and 8 bases lay outside the gene matches. Germline V gene sequence: CDR1 MNHEY, CDR2 SMNVEV (reference sequence).

The V call is TRBV7-2, the J call TRBJ1-1; D is undetermined. There are 13 residues in the CDR3. Germline CDR1 SGHTA, CDR2 FQGNSA. Deletions cut 5 bases from V and 4 bases from J, with 11 bases between. The CDR3 loop reads CASSPGLRTEAFF. The CDR3 bases are TGTGCCAGCAGCCCGGGGTTACGCACTGAAGCTTTCTTT.

This clone was seen a handful of times. This chain joins TRBV9 and TRBJ2-1, with 8 positions matching TRBD1. The V gene's germline CDR1 is SGDLS and CDR2 YYNGEE. J lost 1 base, V lost 4 bases, and 7 bases had no gene match. CDR3 length: 16 amino acids. CDR3 nucleotides: TGTGCCAGCAGCTTGACAGGGGCCTATTCCTACAATGAGCAGTTCTTC. Encoded protein: CASSLTGAYSYNEQFF.

The rearrangement uses TRBV4-2 and TRBJ1-1, with no clear D. V was cut by 4 bases and J by 5 bases, with 11 bases left in between. The length of the CDR3 is 13 residues. Germline CDR1 and CDR2: LGHNA and YNFKEQ. This CDR3 is CASSPEGRTEAFF. CDR3 sequence (DNA): TGTGCCAGCAGCCCCGAGGGCCGGACTGAAGCTTTCTTT.